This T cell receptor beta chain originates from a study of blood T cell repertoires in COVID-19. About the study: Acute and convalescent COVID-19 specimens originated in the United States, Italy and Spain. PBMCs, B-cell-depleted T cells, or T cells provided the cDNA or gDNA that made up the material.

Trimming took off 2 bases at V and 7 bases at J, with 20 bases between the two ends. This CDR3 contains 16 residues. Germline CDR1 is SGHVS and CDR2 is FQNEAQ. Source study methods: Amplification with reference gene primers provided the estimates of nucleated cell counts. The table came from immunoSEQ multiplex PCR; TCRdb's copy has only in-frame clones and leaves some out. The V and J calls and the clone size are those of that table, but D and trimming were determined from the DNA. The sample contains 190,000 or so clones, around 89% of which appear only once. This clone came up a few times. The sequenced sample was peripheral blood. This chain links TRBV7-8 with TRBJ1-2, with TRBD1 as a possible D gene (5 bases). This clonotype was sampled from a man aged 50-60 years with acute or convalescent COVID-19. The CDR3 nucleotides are TGTGCCAGCAGCTTAACGGCCGGAAGGGGCGCCTTTGGCTACACCTTC. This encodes CASSLTAGRGAFGYTF.